The next 19 T cell receptor beta chains were all read from a single sample in a study of CD8 T cells in Susac syndrome. The RNA, about 0.45 to 1 ug, was put through reverse transcription using random hexamers. TCRdb reprocessed the immunoSEQ multiplex PCR reads with MiXCR, giving one entry per CDR3 protein. The data show under 150,000 distinct CDR3 sequences, roughly 94% seen once. Input material: CD4+ T cells from PBMCs. These receptor sequences come from a human donor with multiple sclerosis.

The chain combines TRBV12-3 or TRBV12-4 with TRBJ1-2; maybe TRBD1 (5 bases). The CDR3 has 13 residues. The V and J ends lost 1 base and 6 bases respectively, with 9 bases between them. CDR3 loop: CASSLEGYHGYTF. The DNA for the CDR3 is TGTGCCAGCAGTTTAGAGGGGTACCATGGCTACACCTTC.

J is TRBJ1-5 and V is TRBV15; unclear D gene. This CDR3 is 15 amino acids long. V lost 4 bases and J lost 2, with 12 bases in between. Germline assignment: CDR1 LNHNV and CDR2 YYDKDF (reference sequence). CDR3 nucleotide sequence: TGTGCCACCAGCACCAGACGGCAGGGCAATCAGCCCCAGCATTTT. This encodes CATSTRRQGNQPQHF. The full variable domain, in which reference TRBV15 and TRBJ1-5 provide the parts outside the CDR3, is DAMVIQNPRYQVTQFGKPVTLSCSQTLNHNVMYWYQQKSSQAPKLLFHYYDKDFNNEADTPDNFQSRRPNTSFCFLDIRSPGLGDTAMYLCATSTRRQGNQPQHFGDGTRLSIL.

The chain uses TRBV20-1 and TRBJ2-7; 12 bases map to TRBD2. CDR1 DFQATT and CDR2 SNEGSKA come from the germline V gene (reference sequence). Unmatched junction bases numbered 13, after V lost 6 bases and J lost 4 bases. The CDR3 spans 16 residues. Here the CDR3 DNA reads TGCAGTGCGGAACGGACTAGCGGGATATACCCTTACGAGCAGTACTTC. Protein sequence: CSAERTSGIYPYEQYF.

CDR3: CASSPLAGGPGNIQYF. The CDR3, as DNA: TGTGCCAGCAGCCCCCTAGCGGGAGGGCCGGGAAACATTCAGTACTTC. The chain has TRBV7-9 and TRBJ2-4; 12 bases match TRBD2. Germline CDR1 is SEHNR and CDR2 is FQNEAQ (reference sequence). The trim removed 5 bases at V and 6 bases at J, leaving 8 bases unmatched. CDR3 length: 16 residues.

The chain uses TRBV20-1 and TRBJ2-5; the match to TRBD1 covers 7 bases. The V and J ends lost 6 bases and 5 bases, in that order; junction bases with no gene match: 9. This CDR3 spans 13 amino acids. Germline CDR1 reads DFQATT; CDR2 reads SNEGSKA (reference sequence). This chain's CDR3 is CSAQRQGTETQYF. CDR3 nucleotides: TGCAGTGCCCAACGACAGGGAACGGAGACCCAGTACTTC.

This clonotype was seen only once. CDR3 sequence: CASSPLGTGRSDTQYF. The CDR3 DNA sequence: TGTGCCAGCTCACCGCTCGGGACAGGGAGGTCAGATACGCAGTATTTT. The gene calls are TRBV18 and TRBJ2-3; TRBD1 matches at 9 bases. Germline V gene data show CDR1 as KGHSH and CDR2 as LQKENI. V was clipped by 3 bases and J by 4 bases; unmatched bases: 8. The length of the CDR3 is 16 residues.

J is TRBJ2-7 and V is TRBV7-3, with 7 bases matching TRBD2. Germline V gives CDR1 SGHTA, CDR2 FQGTGA. Trimming cost V 4 bases and J 6 bases; bases outside gene matches: 6. CDR3 length equals 13 residues. In DNA, the CDR3 is TGTGCCAGCAGCTCCGGACTAGAAGGCGAGCAGTACTTC. As protein: CASSSGLEGEQYF.

The chain is built from TRBV30 and TRBJ1-2, with a weak D call TRBD1 (5 bases). Trimming shortened V by 3 bases and J by 7 bases, and 18 bases separated the two germline ends. The CDR3 contains 14 residues. Germline CDR1 reads GTSNPN; CDR2 reads SVGIG (reference sequence). CDR3 loop: CAWSVLVTGGGYTF. DNA of the CDR3: TGTGCCTGGAGCGTCCTCGTCACCGGGGGTGGCTACACCTTC.

The table lists this clonotype with a count of one. This chain links TRBV10-3 with TRBJ2-7, with a possible D match to TRBD1 (5 bases). This CDR3 comprises 13 residues. V dropped 7 bases and J dropped 2 bases, with 12 bases sitting between them. CDR1 is ENHRY, CDR2 SYGVKD, per germline. CDR3 sequence reads: CAITGDSPYEQYF. The DNA for the CDR3 is TGTGCCATCACCGGAGACAGCCCCTACGAGCAGTACTTC.

The chain couples TRBV7-9 to TRBJ1-1; D is undetermined. Looked up from germline, CDR1 is SEHNR and CDR2 is FQNEAQ (reference sequence). V was pared by 5 bases and J by 4 bases, with 2 bases between. The CDR3 runs to 10 residues. CDR3 region: CASSSTEAFF. The CDR3 DNA follows: TGTGCCAGCAGCAGCACTGAAGCTTTCTTT. Variable domain in full (rest from reference TRBV7-9 and TRBJ1-1): DTGVSQNPRHKITKRGQNVTFRCDPISEHNRLYWYRQTLGQGPEFLTYFQNEAQLEKSRLLSDRFSAERPKGSFSTLEIQRTEQGDSAMYLCASSSTEAFFGQGTRLTVV.

This chain uses TRBV18 with TRBJ2-3; tentatively, D is TRBD2 (6 bases). V lost 3 bases and J 2 bases, leaving 9 bases between the germline ends. CDR1 and CDR2 (germline): KGHSH, LQKENI. The CDR3 sequence is 14 residues long. The CDR3 sequence: CASSPPGVTDTQYF. As DNA, the CDR3 is TGTGCCAGCTCACCCCCGGGGGTCACAGATACGCAGTATTTT.

The J gene is TRBJ1-2, the V gene TRBV15; no reliable D call. CDR1 LNHNV and CDR2 YYDKDF come from the germline V gene (reference sequence). This CDR3 contains 13 residues. Trimming removed 0 bases from V and 8 bases from J, with 10 bases in between. The CDR3 DNA reads TGTGCCACCAGCAGAGATCGATATGGGGGCTACACCTTC. It specifies CATSRDRYGGYTF.

The J gene is TRBJ1-2, the V gene TRBV3-1; 9 nucleotides align to TRBD1. V gave up 0 bases and J gave up 6 bases; unmatched junction bases: 5. Germline lookup yields CDR1 LGHDT and CDR2 YNNKEL (reference sequence). CDR3 length: 15 residues. The CDR3 loop reads CASSQDPRTGDGYTF. CDR3 in DNA: TGTGCCAGCAGCCAAGATCCGAGGACAGGGGATGGCTACACCTTC.

The J gene is TRBJ1-2, the V gene TRBV6-2 or TRBV6-3; 7 bases line up with TRBD1. The CDR3 covers 13 residues. The germline V gene encodes CDR1 MNHEY and CDR2 SVGEGT. V lost 5 bases and J lost 6; bases outside the gene matches: 6. In DNA, the CDR3 is TGTGCCAGCAGTCGACAGGGATCGGATGGCTACACCTTC. Protein product: CASSRQGSDGYTF.

This rearrangement joins TRBV5-1 to TRBJ2-7, with TRBD1 matching 8 bases. Germline loops: CDR1 SGHRS, CDR2 YFSETQ. This CDR3 region has 16 residues. The V and J ends lost 0 bases and 2 bases, in that order; junction bases with no gene match: 7. This CDR3 is CASSLATGAKPYEQYF. The CDR3 DNA follows: TGCGCCAGCAGCTTGGCGACAGGGGCCAAACCCTACGAGCAGTACTTC.

V is TRBV18 and J is TRBJ2-3; D is perhaps TRBD1 or TRBD2 (5 bases each). Germline CDR1 KGHSH, CDR2 LQKENI. CDR3 length: 12 residues. V dropped 6 bases and J dropped 6 bases, with 10 bases sitting between them. The CDR3 here is CASSSREDTQYF. CDR3 coding DNA: TGTGCCAGCTCTTCCAGGGAGGATACGCAGTATTTT. The complete variable domain, with remaining parts taken from reference TRBV18 and TRBJ2-3, reads NAGVMQNPRHLVRRRGQEARLRCSPMKGHSHVYWYRQLPEEGLKFMVYLQKENIIDESGMPKERFSAEFPKEGPSILRIQQVVRGDSAAYFCASSSREDTQYFGPGTRLTVL.

This chain uses TRBV6-5 with TRBJ2-1; D uncertain. Trimming took 6 bases from V and 6 from J, leaving 9 bases between them. This CDR3 is 12 amino acids long. Germline V lookup: CDR1 MNHEY, CDR2 SVGAGI. CDR3 DNA sequence: TGTGCCAGCAGGGCACCAGGCAATGAGCAGTTCTTC. It encodes CASRAPGNEQFF.

This chain joins TRBV30 and TRBJ1-1; weak D call: TRBD1 (6 bases). Germline values: CDR1 GTSNPN, CDR2 SVGIG (reference sequence). This CDR3 has 15 amino acids. Trimming pared 0 bases from V and 6 bases from J, leaving 17 bases between. The CDR3 DNA follows: TGTGCCTGGAGTGTACTCGGGGCCCAGGGGTCTGAAGCTTTCTTT. It codes for CAWSVLGAQGSEAFF.

This rearrangement joins TRBV5-1 to TRBJ1-3; D gene unclear. The length of the CDR3 is 16 residues. V gave up 2 bases and J gave up 0 bases, with 12 bases separating them. CDR1 is SGHRS and CDR2 is YFSETQ in the germline V gene. The CDR3 loop is CASSLISRLSGNTIYF. As DNA, the CDR3 is TGCGCCAGCAGCTTAATTAGCAGACTCTCTGGAAACACCATATATTTT.